These 8 T cell receptor beta chains were all obtained from the same sample, sequenced in a study of tissue T cells after allogeneic stem cell transplantation. Method: immunoSEQ multiplex PCR; TCRdb's copy keeps in-frame clones and lacks some. The data contain approximately 490 clones, around 66% of them singletons. Sequenced: gut tissue. Receptors originate from a female BALB/c mouse in good health. For this mouse line, the MHC haplotype is H2-d.

With respect to this clone: Germline and genes: mouse. The CDR3 is cut off 1 residue early in the read; its end comes from the germline J gene. The V gene is TRBV31, the J gene TRBJ2-4; possibly TRBD2 for D (5 bases). CDR1 is GKSSPN, CDR2 SITVG, per germline. This CDR3 has 13 residues. The V and J ends lost 5 bases and 0 bases respectively, with 9 bases between them. The CDR3 sequence: CAWPLGSQNTLYF. The CDR3 DNA, read in part, is TGTGCCTGGCCTCTGGGTAGTCAAAACACCTTGTAC.

About this clone: Gene names and germline refer to mouse. The CDR3 end is not reached by the read, which stops 1 residue before it; the germline J gene fills it in. V gene TRBV19 combines with J gene TRBJ1-2, with a weak D call TRBD1 (5 bases). Trimming stripped 5 bases from V and 2 bases from J, with 7 bases between. The CDR3 length is 12 residues. CDR1 and CDR2 from the germline V gene are FNHDT and SITEND (reference sequence). The DNA read from the CDR3 is TGTGCCAGCAGCCGGGACAACTCCGACTACACC. Protein sequence: CASSRDNSDYT. The full CDR3 reads CASSRDNSDYTF.

Comment on this clone: Genes and germline come from the mouse. The CDR3 region is CASSGTGETERLFF. The DNA read from the CDR3 is TGTGCCAGCAGTGGGACAGGGGAAACCGAAAGATTATTT. The rearrangement links TRBV13-1 to TRBJ1-4, with TRBD1 matching over 9 bases. The observed sequence ends 1 residue before the CDR3 terminus, with the missing tail filled in from the germline J gene. This CDR3 is 14 amino acids long. Germline V gene data show CDR1 as NSHNY and CDR2 as SYGAGN. Losses at the gene ends were 3 bases for V and 7 bases for J; bases not matched to a gene: 4.

Concerning this clone itself: The gene names here belong to mouse. The read terminates 1 residue before the CDR3 end, so the remaining end is supplied by the germline J gene. The rearrangement uses TRBV19 and TRBJ2-3, with TRBD2 matching over 8 bases. The CDR3 sequence is 15 residues long. Trimming at V came to 6 bases and at J to 0 bases, leaving 6 bases not matched to a gene. CDR1 and CDR2 (germline): FNHDT, SITEND (reference sequence). The CDR3 DNA, read in part, is TGTGCCAGCACCCGACTGGGGCCTAGTGCAGAAACGCTGTAT. It is translated as CASTRLGPSAETLY. In full, the CDR3 reads CASTRLGPSAETLYF. The full variable domain, with the rest looked up from reference TRBV19 and TRBJ2-3, is GGIITQTPKFLIGQEGQKLTLKCQQNFNHDTMYWYRQDSGKGLRLIYYSITENDLQKGDLSEGYDASREKKSSFSLTVTSAQKNEMAVFLCASTRLGPSAETLYFGSGTRLTVL.

Comments on this clone: Gene names refer to mouse genes. Sequencing ends 1 residue short of the CDR3 end; the germline J gene provides the rest. The rearrangement uses TRBV19 and TRBJ2-1; 9 bases are shared with TRBD2. Germline CDR1 FNHDT, CDR2 SITEND (reference sequence). Trimming took 2 bases from V and 0 from J; bases not matched to a gene: 3. The CDR3 contains 16 residues. The sequenced CDR3 bases are TGTGCCAGCAGTATTCTGGGGGGGTATAACTATGCTGAGCAGTTC. Translated: CASSILGGYNYAEQF. The CDR3 in its entirety is CASSILGGYNYAEQFF. The variable domain in full, with the rest retrieved from reference TRBV19 and TRBJ2-1, is GGIITQTPKFLIGQEGQKLTLKCQQNFNHDTMYWYRQDSGKGLRLIYYSITENDLQKGDLSEGYDASREKKSSFSLTVTSAQKNEMAVFLCASSILGGYNYAEQFFGPGTRLTVL.

Concerning this clone: The listed genes are named as in mouse. The sequenced fragment ends 1 residue before the CDR3 boundary, so the rest is inferred from the germline J gene. J is TRBJ1-6 and V is TRBV13-2; D is undetermined. TRBJ1-6 is classed as an ORF, of uncertain function. This CDR3 is 16 amino acids long. Germline assignment: CDR1 NNHNN and CDR2 SYGAGS (reference sequence). V was shortened by 0 bases and J by 0 bases, with 7 bases between the two germline ends. The CDR3 sequence: CASGDDGFSYNSPLYF. The sequenced CDR3 bases are TGTGCCAGCGGTGATGACGGGTTTTCCTATAATTCGCCCCTCTAC.

As concerns this clone: Genes here carry mouse names. The sequenced CDR3 bases are TGTGCAAGCAGCTTAGCAACACTCGCAAACACCGGGCAGCTCTAC. It encodes CASSLATLANTGQLY. The whole CDR3 reads CASSLATLANTGQLYF. V usage is TRBV16 and J usage is TRBJ2-2; no clear D. The CDR3 goes on 1 residue after the read ends, and that part is filled in from the germline J gene. Germline values: CDR1 SGHSA, CDR2 FRNQAP. This CDR3 has 16 residues. Deletions cut 1 base from V and 0 bases from J, with 9 bases between.

On this clone itself: Genes and germline are mouse. The CDR3 goes on 1 residue after the read ends, and that part is filled in from the germline J gene. The chain joins TRBV20 to TRBJ2-1; 10 positions agree with TRBD1. Germline V gene lookup returns CDR1 GFQATS and CDR2 STVNSAI. Trimming removed 1 base from V and 5 bases from J; junction bases left unmatched: 2. The CDR3 sequence is 14 residues long. CDR3 sequence reads: CGARAGTGDAEQFF. CDR3 bases read: TGTGGTGCTAGGGCCGGGACAGGGGATGCTGAGCAGTTC. Complete variable domain (other parts from reference TRBV20 and TRBJ2-1): GALVYQYPRRTICKSGTSMRMECQAVGFQATSVAWYRQSPQKTFELIALSTVNSAIKYEQNFTQEKFPISHPNLSFSSMTVLNAYLEDRGLYLCGARAGTGDAEQFFGPGTRLTVL.